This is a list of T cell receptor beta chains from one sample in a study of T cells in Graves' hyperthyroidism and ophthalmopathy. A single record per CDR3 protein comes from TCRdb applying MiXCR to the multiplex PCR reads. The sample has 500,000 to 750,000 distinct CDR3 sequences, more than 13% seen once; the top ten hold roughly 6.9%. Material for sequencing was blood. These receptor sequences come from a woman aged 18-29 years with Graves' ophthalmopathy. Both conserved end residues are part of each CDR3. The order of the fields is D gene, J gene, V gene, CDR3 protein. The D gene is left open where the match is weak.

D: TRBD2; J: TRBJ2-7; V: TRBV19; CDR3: CASSPGLAGTSYEQYF
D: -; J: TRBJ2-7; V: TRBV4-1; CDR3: CASSQDVGRYEQYF
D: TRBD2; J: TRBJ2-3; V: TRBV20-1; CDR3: CSASLRSGSTDTQYF
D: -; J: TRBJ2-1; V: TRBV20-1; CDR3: CSAREARRTSYNEQFF
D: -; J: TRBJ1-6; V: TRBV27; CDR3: CASSRTVNNSPLHF
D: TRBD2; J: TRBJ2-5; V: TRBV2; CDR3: CASSAGLAGGGPETQYF
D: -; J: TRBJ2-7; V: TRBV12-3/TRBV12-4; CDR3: CASRTAGGTSYEQYF
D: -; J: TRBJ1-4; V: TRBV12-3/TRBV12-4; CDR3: CASSLSGEKLFF
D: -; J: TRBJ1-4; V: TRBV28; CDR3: CASSPTEWGPNEKLFF
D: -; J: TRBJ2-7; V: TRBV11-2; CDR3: CASSLVLGPGAEQYF
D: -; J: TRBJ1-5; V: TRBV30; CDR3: CAWSGGVGQPQHF
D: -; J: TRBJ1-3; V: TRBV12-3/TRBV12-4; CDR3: CASSSFWSSSGNTIYF
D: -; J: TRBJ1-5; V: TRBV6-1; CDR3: CASSERTDQHF
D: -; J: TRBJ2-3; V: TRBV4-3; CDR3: CASSPSWGGQGDTQYF
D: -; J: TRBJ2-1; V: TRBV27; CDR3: CASSPLRGGLGSSGYNEQFF
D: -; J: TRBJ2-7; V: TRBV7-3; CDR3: CASSQGGTSYEQYF